The 22 T cell receptor beta chains reported below all come from one sample, sequenced in a study of T cell responses to AZD1222 COVID-19 vaccine. Assay: immunoSEQ multiplex PCR; the TCRdb copy retains only in-frame clones and omits some. The table has approximately 140,000 clones, 80% to 95% seen once. Sequences were derived from peripheral blood, sampled 28 days after the second AZD1222 dose. Receptors were obtained from an adult who received the AZD1222 COVID-19 vaccine.

V and J are TRBV30 and TRBJ1-1; D is unresolved. Deletions cut 7 bases from V and 0 bases from J, with 12 bases between. CDR1 GTSNPN and CDR2 SVGIG come from the germline V gene (reference sequence). This CDR3 is 13 amino acids long. The CDR3 DNA follows: TGTGCCTCCTCCTCACAGATGAACACTGAAGCTTTCTTT. Its translation: CASSSQMNTEAFF.

The J gene is TRBJ2-1, the V gene TRBV19; 12 bases line up with TRBD2. The J segment lost 9 bases and the V segment lost 3 bases, leaving 6 bases of the junction unmatched. CDR3 length equals 15 residues. Germline V lookup: CDR1 LNHDA, CDR2 SQIVND (reference sequence). The CDR3 DNA reads as TGTGCCAGTAGTATTAGACTAGCGGGAGCTACTGAGCAGTTCTTC. Its translation is CASSIRLAGATEQFF.

The V gene is TRBV6-6, the J gene TRBJ1-6; 8 bases line up with TRBD1. CDR1 MNHNY and CDR2 SVGAGI come from the germline V gene (reference sequence). V was pared by 4 bases and J by 4 bases, with 6 bases of the junction left unmatched. This CDR3 comprises 16 residues. CDR3: CASSFSQGGYNSPLHF. DNA of the CDR3: TGTGCCAGCAGTTTCTCACAGGGGGGGTATAATTCACCCCTCCACTTT.

The rearrangement uses TRBV6-5 and TRBJ1-2, with 8 bases fitting TRBD1. Germline values: CDR1 MNHEY, CDR2 SVGAGI. The CDR3 is 14 residues long. With 2 bases clipped from V and 7 bases from J, the junction kept 6 bases outside the gene matches. The CDR3 sequence: CASSYRTGYSGYTF. The DNA of the CDR3 is TGTGCCAGCAGTTACCGGACAGGGTACTCTGGCTACACCTTC.

The CDR3 DNA is TGTGCCAGCAGCTCAGACAGACGACCCCGGGACGAGCAGTACGTC. Translation: CASSSDRRPRDEQYV. This rearrangement joins TRBV7-9 to TRBJ2-7, with TRBD1 as a possible D gene (5 bases). CDR3 length: 15 residues. Trimming removed 4 bases from V and 5 bases from J, with 18 bases in between. Germline CDR1 is SEHNR and CDR2 is FQNEAQ (reference sequence).

J is TRBJ2-1 and V is TRBV24-1, with a weak D call TRBD1 (5 bases). The CDR3 sequence is 13 residues long. Deletions cut 3 bases from V and 7 bases from J, with 9 bases between. Per the germline V gene, CDR1 is KGHDR and CDR2 is SFDVKD. DNA for the CDR3: TGTGCCACCAGTGATGAAGGGGTGAATGAGCAGTTCTTC. Translating it yields CATSDEGVNEQFF.

The genes are TRBV11-2 and TRBJ1-6; perhaps TRBD1 as D (5 bases). The length of the CDR3 is 13 residues. In germline, CDR1 is SGHAT, CDR2 FQNNGV. The V end was cut by 4 bases, the J end by 9 bases, with 10 bases between. CDR3 coding DNA: TGTGCCAGCAGCTCCTCGGGGGGTTCACCCCTCCACTTT. Protein sequence: CASSSSGGSPLHF.

The V call is TRBV25-1, the J call TRBJ2-5, with 7 nucleotides matching TRBD1. Germline V gives CDR1 MGHDK, CDR2 SYGVNS. This CDR3 contains 13 residues. V lost 8 bases, J lost 0 bases, and 3 bases stayed unmatched. The CDR3 sequence is CASGGQNQETQYF. The CDR3 DNA is TGTGCCAGCGGGGGACAGAACCAAGAGACCCAGTACTTC.

The chain employs TRBV12-3 or TRBV12-4 and TRBJ1-1; no firm D call. Trimming removed 2 bases at V and 0 bases at J, with 4 bases between. This CDR3 has 13 residues. Written as DNA, the CDR3 is TGTGCCAGCAGTTTATTCTTGAACACTGAAGCTTTCTTT. Encoded protein: CASSLFLNTEAFF.

This sequence joins TRBV29-1 and TRBJ2-1; D may match TRBD1 or TRBD2 (5 bases each). The CDR3 contains 14 residues. V lost 6 bases and J 4 bases, leaving 16 bases between the germline ends. Germline CDR1 is SQVTM and CDR2 is ANQGSEA. This CDR3 reads CSVNSGTTYNEQFF. In nucleotides, the CDR3 is TGCAGCGTGAACTCCGGGACGACTTACAATGAGCAGTTCTTC.

V gene TRBV4-1 combines with J gene TRBJ2-1; tentative D call: TRBD2 (5 bases). CDR3 length: 13 residues. V was clipped by 0 bases and J by 12 bases, with 12 bases between them. CDR1 and CDR2 from the germline V gene are MGHRA and YSYEKL. CDR3: CASSQDGELRQFF. The CDR3, as DNA: TGCGCCAGCAGCCAAGATGGGGAGCTAAGGCAGTTCTTC.

This chain uses TRBV19 with TRBJ1-6; D possibly corresponds to TRBD1 (5 bases). Germline CDR1 LNHDA, CDR2 SQIVND (reference sequence). The CDR3 contains 13 residues. The V and J ends lost 10 bases and 9 bases respectively, with 16 bases between them. This chain's CDR3 is CATTGTLSSPLHF. Written as DNA, the CDR3 is TGTGCCACCACCGGGACCCTAAGTTCACCCCTCCACTTT.

The chain employs TRBV4-2 and TRBJ2-3; TRBD2 matches 8 bases. After removal of 4 bases from V and 1 base from J, the junction contained 10 bases not matched to a gene. Germline V gene lookup returns CDR1 LGHNA and CDR2 YNFKEQ. This CDR3 has 17 residues. In DNA, the CDR3 is TGTGCCAGCAGCCTGGGCTACGGGAGGGAAGGCACAGATACGCAGTATTTT. Amino acids: CASSLGYGREGTDTQYF.

The chain has TRBV6-1 and TRBJ2-3; 10 nucleotides agree with TRBD2. The V gene's germline CDR1 is MNHNS and CDR2 SASEGT. This CDR3 is 18 amino acids long. The trim removed 3 bases at V and 5 bases at J, leaving 14 bases unmatched. The CDR3 spells CASSDRVSGRVHKDTQYF. CDR3 DNA sequence: TGTGCCAGCAGTGACCGGGTGAGCGGGAGGGTACACAAAGATACGCAGTATTTT.

This clone was detected only once. The chain employs TRBV19 and TRBJ2-1; 9 bases are shared with TRBD2. Germline-derived CDR1 and CDR2 are LNHDA and SQIVND (reference sequence). The J segment lost 7 bases and the V segment lost 3 bases, leaving 7 bases of the junction unmatched. This CDR3 is 15 amino acids long. This CDR3 is CASSMLAGMGNEQFF. The CDR3 nucleotides read TGTGCCAGTAGTATGCTAGCGGGGATGGGGAATGAGCAGTTCTTC.

The V gene is TRBV7-2, the J gene TRBJ2-3; D is perhaps TRBD2 (6 bases). This CDR3 has 17 residues. CDR1 and CDR2 from the germline V gene are SGHTA and FQGNSA. V gave up 4 bases and J gave up 4 bases, with 21 bases separating them. CDR3 bases: TGTGCCAGCAGCTCCAAAGGGCGTGGCGCGGGATCAGATACGCAGTATTTT. It specifies CASSSKGRGAGSDTQYF.

J is TRBJ2-1 and V is TRBV7-3, with D maybe TRBD1 (6 bases). CDR1 SGHTA and CDR2 FQGTGA come from the germline V gene. CDR3 length equals 11 residues. Trimming took off 1 base at V and 14 bases at J, with 9 bases between the two ends. The CDR3 is CASSLNDRKFF. CDR3 DNA sequence: TGTGCCAGCAGCTTAAACGACAGGAAGTTCTTC.

This clone was counted once. This chain uses TRBV11-3 with TRBJ1-1; D is uncertain. Germline V gene data show CDR1 as SGHNT and CDR2 as YENEEA. CDR3 size: 14 residues. Trimming pared 4 bases from V and 6 bases from J, leaving 15 bases between. The CDR3 DNA follows: TGTGCCAGCAGCTCGATTGGTGATGAACCTGAAGCTTTCTTT. Translating it yields CASSSIGDEPEAFF.

The J gene is TRBJ1-6, the V gene TRBV4-1; D may be TRBD1 (5 bases). Trimming stripped 1 base from V and 7 bases from J, with 8 bases between. Germline V gene lookup returns CDR1 MGHRA and CDR2 YSYEKL. The CDR3 is made up of 14 amino acids. In DNA, the CDR3 is TGCGCCAGCAGCCAAGTAGGGGCCAATTCACCCCTCCACTTT. Encoded protein: CASSQVGANSPLHF.

V is TRBV24-1 and J is TRBJ2-2; D gene uncertain. CDR1 and CDR2 from the germline V gene are KGHDR and SFDVKD. The CDR3 contains 14 residues. With 4 bases removed from V and 4 bases from J, the gap between germline ends came to 9 bases. The CDR3 loop is CATSESASTGELFF. CDR3 nucleotide sequence: TGTGCCACCAGTGAATCAGCGAGCACCGGGGAGCTGTTTTTT.

The gene calls are TRBV11-2 and TRBJ1-2, with a possible D match to TRBD1 (6 bases). CDR3 length: 15 residues. With 0 bases removed from V and 4 bases from J, the gap between germline ends came to 12 bases. Germline V CDR1 and CDR2: SGHAT, FQNNGV. The chain's CDR3 is CASSLDRGQVYGYTF. DNA of the CDR3: TGTGCCAGCAGCTTAGATAGGGGACAAGTCTATGGCTACACCTTC. The full variable domain, in which reference TRBV11-2 and TRBJ1-2 provide the parts outside the CDR3, is EAGVAQSPRYKIIEKRQSVAFWCNPISGHATLYWYQQILGQGPKLLIQFQNNGVVDDSQLPKDRFSAERLKGVDSTLKIQPAKLEDSAVYLCASSLDRGQVYGYTFGSGTRLTVV.

The genes are TRBV30 and TRBJ2-3; D is ambiguous. This CDR3 is built from 12 residues. Trimming stripped 4 bases from V and 0 bases from J, with 5 bases between. Germline assignment: CDR1 GTSNPN and CDR2 SVGIG (reference sequence). The CDR3 bases are TGTGCCTGGACGAGAAGCACAGATACGCAGTATTTT. It is translated as CAWTRSTDTQYF.